Included here is one TCR beta chain sequence, with context. The antigen is undetermined. CDR1 SGHVS and CDR2 FQNEAQ come from the germline V gene. The CDR3 has 16 amino acids. Trimming removed 5 bases from V and 4 bases from J; junction bases left unmatched: 10. Positively selected for CCR7, the CD45RO-negative cells used as naive CD8 cells excluded terminally differentiated effector memory CD45RA+ cells. The healthy adult donors were HIV-negative and reported no recent acute infections or vaccinations. Among the donors, all were Caucasian adults who lived in Nashville, Tennessee. For every subset, genomic DNA was evenly distributed across several immunoSEQ plates. Profiling relied on immunoSEQ multiplex PCR, and the TCRdb table lists in-frame clones only, not all of them. The data hold about 2.1 million clones, with roughly 93% observed a single time. The data belong to a study of shared clonotypes between healthy human individuals. Study-wide results and limits: In contrast to clonotypes shared by all four donors, non-shared clonotypes had lower generation probabilities.

This TCR was recovered from a man aged 18 to 29 in good health. Some clones in this sample may be carry-over from other donors' samples. The gene calls are TRBV7-8 and TRBJ1-2, with 10 positions matching TRBD1. The sample taken for sequencing was naive CD8+ T cells from PBMCs. The CDR3 region has the DNA TGTGCCAGCAGCCCATGGGACAGGGGCGATCTCTATGGCTACACCTTC. Translated: CASSPWDRGDLYGYTF.